The source of this T cell receptor (beta chain) is a study of blood T cell repertoires in COVID-19. Background on the study: Specimens from acute and convalescent COVID-19 originated in the United States, Italy and Spain. PBMCs, B-cell-depleted T cells, or T cells provided the cDNA or gDNA that made up the material.

Per the original methods: Amplification from reference gene primers served as the basis for estimated nucleated cell counts. The data were produced by immunoSEQ multiplex PCR, yet TCRdb's version contains in-frame clones alone and is incomplete. That table gives V, J and clone size, and the DNA gave D and trimming. This table has roughly 350,000 clones, about 90% appearing once. CDR1 is SGHKS and CDR2 is YYEKEE in the germline V gene (reference sequence). The V and J ends lost 0 bases and 6 bases respectively, with 15 bases between them. This CDR3 is built from 15 residues. The sequencing sample was made of peripheral blood. The J gene is TRBJ1-1, the V gene TRBV5-5; D ambiguous. This clonotype was obtained from a woman between 18 and 29 years old who had recovered from COVID-19. CDR3 DNA sequence: TGTGCCAGCAGCTTGGGATTAACCTATGCCGCTGAAGCTTTCTTT. Encoded protein: CASSLGLTYAAEAFF.